The T cell receptor (beta chain) under discussion was sequenced for a study of PD-1 blockade in classical Hodgkin lymphoma. Study summary: Patients were administered nivolumab (3 mg/kg intravenously) every 2 weeks. Study-wide points: Patients with an early start, nivolumab under 1 year after ASCT, were excluded. Newly diagnosed patients reportedly had lower baseline TCR diversity than healthy donors. CD8+ TCR diversity did not rise significantly by C4D1, unlike CD4+.

A word on this clone: The antigen remains unidentified.

Stated time point: cycle 4 day 1 (C4D1), after more than five weeks of nivolumab. Every single patient, without exception, relapsed after autologous stem cell transplantation, and brentuximab vedotin exposure varied. The CD4+ T cells used were purified from thawed PBMCs through magnetic negative selection. Trimming cost V 5 bases and J 4 bases, with 16 bases left between them. CDR1 and CDR2 from the germline V gene are SGHDT and YYEEEE. The CDR3 covers 15 residues. TCRdb's copy holds only in-frame clones and misses some; the assay was immunoSEQ multiplex PCR. This table holds 30,000 or so clones, 86% found once.

The chain combines TRBV5-6 with TRBJ1-5; D call uncertain. This clonotype originated in a human donor with classical Hodgkin lymphoma. The sequencing here drew on CD4+ T cells from blood, taken before the fourth cycle of nivolumab. CDR3 residues: CASRRMGSGNQPQHF. The DNA for the CDR3 is TGTGCCAGCAGAAGGATGGGGTCGGGTAATCAGCCCCAGCATTTT. Based on the CDR3 plus reference TRBV5-6 and TRBJ1-5, the full variable domain is DAGVTQSPTHLIKTRGQQVTLRCSPKSGHDTVSWYQQALGQGPQFIFQYYEEEERQRGNFPDRFSGHQFPNYSSELNVNALLLGDSALYLCASRRMGSGNQPQHFGDGTRLSIL.